The 20 T cell receptor beta chains presented below share a single source sample, sequenced in a study of CD8 T cells in Susac syndrome. After extraction with the RNeasy kit, 0.5 to 1 ug of the RNA was reverse transcribed using random hexamers. TCRdb analysed the immunoSEQ multiplex PCR reads with MiXCR anew, one entry per CDR3 protein. The sample shows roughly 300,000 distinct CDR3 sequences, around 83% of them seen only once. Sequencing was performed on CD8+ T cells from PBMCs. These receptors originate from a human donor with multiple sclerosis.

This chain connects TRBV6-1 to TRBJ2-1; TRBD1 might be the D (7 bases). V lost 5 bases and J lost 4, with 18 bases in between. The germline gives CDR1 MNHNS, CDR2 SASEGT. CDR3 length: 16 residues. The DNA for the CDR3 is TGTGCCAGCAGTCGTCGGGGGCGACAGGGTTACAATGAGCAGTTCTTC. Amino acid sequence: CASSRRGRQGYNEQFF.

V gene TRBV20-1 combines with J gene TRBJ2-5; possible D gene TRBD2, 6 bases. CDR3 length equals 13 residues. CDR1 and CDR2 from the germline V gene are DFQATT and SNEGSKA (reference sequence). CDR3 DNA sequence: TGCAGGACTAGAGACATTTTCCAAGAGACCCAGTACTTC. This encodes CRTRDIFQETQYF.

The J gene is TRBJ1-1, the V gene TRBV7-9; 8 bases map to TRBD1. J gave up 5 bases and V 4 bases, and 18 bases lay outside the gene matches. This CDR3 contains 18 residues. Germline CDR1 SEHNR, CDR2 FQNEAQ (reference sequence). In DNA form, the CDR3 reads TGTGCCAGCAGCTCCGGAGATTATGCAACAGGGGGAGAAACTGAAGCTTTCTTT. It specifies CASSSGDYATGGETEAFF.

The chain recombines TRBV29-1 with TRBJ2-5, with TRBD2 as a possible D gene (6 bases). Germline CDR1 and CDR2: SQVTM and ANQGSEA. This CDR3 has 14 residues. The germline V and J ends were trimmed by 1 base and 1 base, with 10 bases remaining between them. CDR3 nucleotides: TGCAGCGTTGAAGGAGGGACTCTCCAAGAGACCCAGTACTTC. Translation: CSVEGGTLQETQYF.

This clonotype was seen a handful of times. This rearrangement joins TRBV5-1 to TRBJ2-7; 14 bases map to TRBD2. J lost 4 bases, V lost 3 bases, and 3 bases had no gene match. This CDR3 has 15 amino acids. CDR1 and CDR2 (germline): SGHRS, YFSETQ. The CDR3 loop reads CASSWGTSGSYEQYF. In nucleotides, the CDR3 is TGCGCCAGCAGCTGGGGGACTAGCGGGAGTTACGAGCAGTACTTC.

The chain links TRBV20-1 to TRBJ2-5, with 7 bases fitting TRBD1. Trimming took 1 base from V and 2 from J; bases not matched to a gene: 4. The CDR3 totals 14 residues. The germline V gene has CDR1 DFQATT and CDR2 SNEGSKA (reference sequence). DNA for the CDR3: TGCAGTGCTAGAGGAGAGGACAGGCAAGAGACCCAGTACTTC. Protein: CSARGEDRQETQYF.

The chain is built from TRBV9 and TRBJ2-7; D remains ambiguous. CDR1 and CDR2 (germline): SGDLS, YYNGEE. The V and J ends lost 4 bases and 4 bases respectively, with 9 bases between them. CDR3 length equals 12 residues. The chain's CDR3 is CASSPRKYEQYF. CDR3 bases: TGTGCCAGCAGCCCACGGAAGTACGAGCAGTACTTC. The full variable domain, completed using reference TRBV9 and TRBJ2-7, is DSGVTQTPKHLITATGQRVTLRCSPRSGDLSVYWYQQSLDQGLQFLIQYYNGEERAKGNILERFSAQQFPDLHSELNLSSLELGDSALYFCASSPRKYEQYFGPGTRLTVT.

This sequence joins TRBV27 and TRBJ2-7; tentative D call: TRBD1 (6 bases). The ends were cut back, 2 bases at V and 0 bases at J, with 20 bases in the middle. The CDR3 runs to 18 residues. Germline V gene sequence: CDR1 MNHEY, CDR2 SMNVEV (reference sequence). CDR3 in amino acids: CASSLLSGTYRSSYEQYF. CDR3 DNA sequence: TGTGCCAGCAGTTTACTTTCCGGGACATATCGCAGCTCCTACGAGCAGTACTTC.

The V and J genes are TRBV2 and TRBJ1-6, with D possibly being TRBD1 (5 bases). This CDR3 has 14 residues. V gave up 3 bases and J gave up 7 bases, with 10 bases separating them. From germline, CDR1 is SNHLY and CDR2 FYNNEI. The CDR3 sequence: CASSEGRANSPLHF. The CDR3 DNA reads TGTGCCAGCAGTGAGGGACGGGCCAATTCACCCCTCCACTTT. Looking up the rest from reference TRBV2 and TRBJ1-6 gives the full variable domain: EPEVTQTPSHQVTQMGQEVILRCVPISNHLYFYWYRQILGQKVEFLVSFYNNEISEKSEIFDDQFSVERPDGSNFTLKIRSTKLEDSAMYFCASSEGRANSPLHFGNGTRLTVT.

The CDR3: CASSLSGGHYSGANVLTF. The CDR3, as DNA: TGCGCCAGCAGCTTGTCAGGGGGCCATTACTCTGGGGCCAACGTCCTGACTTTC. V usage is TRBV5-1 and J usage is TRBJ2-6; TRBD1 agrees at 8 bases. J lost 0 bases, V lost 1 base, and 6 bases had no gene match. This CDR3 is built from 18 residues. Germline V gene sequence: CDR1 SGHRS, CDR2 YFSETQ.

The chain joins TRBV12-3 or TRBV12-4 to TRBJ1-2; 7 nucleotides line up with TRBD1. With V trimmed by 7 bases and J by 11 bases, 16 bases remained unmatched. CDR3 length: 14 residues. The CDR3 protein is CASTLGGQSRGYTF. The CDR3 coding sequence is TGTGCCAGCACACTAGGGGGACAGTCTAGGGGGTACACCTTC.

The rearrangement links TRBV5-6 to TRBJ2-3; 11 bases are a match to TRBD2. CDR3 length: 19 amino acids. Looked up from germline, CDR1 is SGHDT and CDR2 is YYEEEE. V lost 1 base, J lost 6 bases, and 16 bases stayed unmatched. CDR3 nucleotides: TGTGCCAGCAGCTTGTTAATGGTTAGCGGGAGGGCCGCATCGGATACGCAGTATTTT. It codes for CASSLLMVSGRAASDTQYF. Filled out from reference TRBV5-6 and TRBJ2-3, the complete variable domain reads DAGVTQSPTHLIKTRGQQVTLRCSPKSGHDTVSWYQQALGQGPQFIFQYYEEEERQRGNFPDRFSGHQFPNYSSELNVNALLLGDSALYLCASSLLMVSGRAASDTQYFGPGTRLTVL.

CDR3: CSARDLGGVIREQYF. CDR3 nucleotides: TGCAGTGCTAGAGATCTGGGGGGCGTCATTCGGGAGCAGTACTTC. The genes are TRBV20-1 and TRBJ2-7, with D perhaps matching TRBD1 or TRBD2 (6 bases each). The CDR3 extends over 15 amino acids. V was pared by 0 bases and J by 7 bases, with 19 bases between. The germline gives CDR1 DFQATT, CDR2 SNEGSKA (reference sequence).

The chain couples TRBV7-3 to TRBJ1-1; D is ambiguous. The V gene lost 4 bases and the J gene lost 0 bases, with 6 bases spanning the gap. Per germline, CDR1 SGHTA and CDR2 FQGTGA. The CDR3 loop spans 13 amino acids. In DNA, the CDR3 is TGTGCCAGCAGCTGGGCCATGAACACTGAAGCTTTCTTT. It codes for CASSWAMNTEAFF.

The chain couples TRBV20-1 to TRBJ1-2; tentatively, D is TRBD1 (5 bases). The length of the CDR3 is 17 residues. Trimming pared 1 base from V and 2 bases from J, leaving 20 bases between. From germline, CDR1 is DFQATT and CDR2 SNEGSKA (reference sequence). In nucleotides, the CDR3 is TGCAGTGCTAGAGGATGGTGGGCAGGGAAAGAGAACTATGGCTACACCTTC. Protein sequence: CSARGWWAGKENYGYTF.

The V call is TRBV7-8, the J call TRBJ2-1, with D possibly being TRBD2 (6 bases). Germline CDR1 SGHVS, CDR2 FQNEAQ. Trimming stripped 2 bases from V and 3 bases from J, with 11 bases between. There are 15 residues in the CDR3. The CDR3 sequence: CASSLNIGGYNEQFF. The CDR3 DNA reads TGTGCCAGCAGCTTAAATATCGGGGGCTACAATGAGCAGTTCTTC.

The rearrangement uses TRBV5-5 and TRBJ1-3; D is uncertain. V lost 2 bases, J lost 1 base, and 4 bases lay in between. Germline values: CDR1 SGHKS, CDR2 YYEKEE (reference sequence). The CDR3 spans 13 residues. CDR3 region: CASSFRSGNTIYF. Written as DNA, the CDR3 is TGTGCCAGCAGCTTCCGTTCTGGAAACACCATATATTTT.

This chain connects TRBV7-9 to TRBJ2-7; no reliable D call. CDR1 and CDR2 (germline): SEHNR, FQNEAQ (reference sequence). The CDR3 runs to 16 residues. V lost 2 bases, J lost 0 bases, and 14 bases lay in between. The CDR3 nucleotides read TGTGCCAGCAGCTTACCACCCTCGAGGACCTCCTACGAGCAGTACTTC. Amino acid sequence: CASSLPPSRTSYEQYF.

CDR3 protein: CASSRGQGNYNEQFF. In DNA, the CDR3 is TGTGCCAGCAGCAGAGGACAGGGTAACTACAATGAGCAGTTCTTC. The chain is built from TRBV12-3 or TRBV12-4 and TRBJ2-1; 8 bases match TRBD1. CDR3 length: 15 residues. V shed 6 bases and J 3 bases; nucleotides not matched to a gene: 7.

The rearrangement uses TRBV10-2 and TRBJ2-5, with 12 nucleotides matching TRBD2. The CDR3 runs 16 residues. Germline V gives CDR1 WSHSY, CDR2 SAAADI. With 6 bases clipped from V and 2 bases from J, the junction kept 7 bases outside the gene matches. CDR3 in amino acids: CASRVTSGRSQETQYF. CDR3 nucleotide sequence: TGCGCCAGCAGGGTGACTAGCGGGAGATCACAAGAGACCCAGTACTTC.